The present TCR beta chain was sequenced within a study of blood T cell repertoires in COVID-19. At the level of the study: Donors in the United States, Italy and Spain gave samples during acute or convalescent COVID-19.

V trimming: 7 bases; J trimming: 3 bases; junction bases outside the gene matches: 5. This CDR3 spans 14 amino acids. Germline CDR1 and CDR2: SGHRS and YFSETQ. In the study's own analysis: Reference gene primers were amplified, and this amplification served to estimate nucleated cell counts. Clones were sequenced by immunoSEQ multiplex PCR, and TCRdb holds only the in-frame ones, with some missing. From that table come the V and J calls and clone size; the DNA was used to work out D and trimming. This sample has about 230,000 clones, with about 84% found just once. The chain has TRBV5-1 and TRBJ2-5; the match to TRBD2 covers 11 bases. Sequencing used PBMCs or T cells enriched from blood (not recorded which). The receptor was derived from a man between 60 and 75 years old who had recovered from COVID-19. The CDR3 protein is CASAVGLAEETQYF. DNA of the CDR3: TGCGCCAGCGCGGTGGGACTAGCGGAAGAGACCCAGTACTTC.